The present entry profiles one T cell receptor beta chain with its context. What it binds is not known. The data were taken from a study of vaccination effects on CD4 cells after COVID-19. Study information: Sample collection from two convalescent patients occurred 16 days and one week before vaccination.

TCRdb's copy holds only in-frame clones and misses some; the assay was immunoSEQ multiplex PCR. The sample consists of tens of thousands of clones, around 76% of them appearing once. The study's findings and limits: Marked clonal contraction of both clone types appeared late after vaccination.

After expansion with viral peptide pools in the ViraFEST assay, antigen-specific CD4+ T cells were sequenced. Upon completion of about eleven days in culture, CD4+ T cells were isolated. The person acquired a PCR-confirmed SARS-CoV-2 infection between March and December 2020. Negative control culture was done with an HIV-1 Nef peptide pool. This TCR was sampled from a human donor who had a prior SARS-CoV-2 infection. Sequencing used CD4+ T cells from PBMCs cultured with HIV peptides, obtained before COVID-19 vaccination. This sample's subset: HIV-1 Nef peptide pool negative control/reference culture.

The CDR3 DNA sequence: TGTGCCAGCAGCTTATTCCCCACCGATACGCAGTATTTT. It yields the protein CASSLFPTDTQYF. The V call is TRBV11-3, the J call TRBJ2-3; D is unclear. CDR3 length: 13 residues. V lost 2 bases and J 6 bases, leaving 9 bases between the germline ends. Germline lookup yields CDR1 SGHNT and CDR2 YENEEA.